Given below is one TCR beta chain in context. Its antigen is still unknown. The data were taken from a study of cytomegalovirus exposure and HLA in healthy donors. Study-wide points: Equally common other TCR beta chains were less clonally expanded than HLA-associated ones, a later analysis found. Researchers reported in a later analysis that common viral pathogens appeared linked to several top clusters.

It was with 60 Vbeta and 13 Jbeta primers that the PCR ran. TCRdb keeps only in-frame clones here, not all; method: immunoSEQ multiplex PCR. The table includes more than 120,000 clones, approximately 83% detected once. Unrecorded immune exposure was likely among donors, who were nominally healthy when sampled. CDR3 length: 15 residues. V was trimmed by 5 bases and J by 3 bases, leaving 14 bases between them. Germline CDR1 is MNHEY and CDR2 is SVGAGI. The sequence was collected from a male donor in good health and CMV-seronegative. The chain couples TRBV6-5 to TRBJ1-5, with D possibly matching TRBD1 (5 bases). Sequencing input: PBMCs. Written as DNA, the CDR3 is TGTGCCAGCAGTCCAGGGCCCTCACACAATCAGCCCCAGCATTTT. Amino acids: CASSPGPSHNQPQHF.